The clone carrying this T cell receptor (beta chain) was seen ten or more times. Antigen unknown. The junction differs from germline at one of its ends, possibly a read error. The CDR3 runs 13 residues. Germline assignment: CDR1 KGHSH and CDR2 LQKENI. This sample is part of a study of blood T cells in healthy people across ages. Study-level information: There was about one barcoded beta molecule captured by template switching per two T cells. Study-wide results and limits: Because donor CMV status was unknown, expanded clonotype changes were possibly confounded.

Alongside a J-beta primer mix, a sample-barcoded 5' primer served in a second PCR lasting about 7 to 11 cycles. TCRdb analysed the 5' RACE reads with MiXCR anew, one entry per CDR3 protein. The sample contains 910,000 or so distinct CDR3 sequences, roughly half of which appear only once. Sequenced material: blood. This receptor was obtained from a woman aged 60-75 years in good health. The rearrangement links TRBV18 to TRBJ2-5; D is possibly TRBD2 (5 bases). CDR3 DNA sequence: TGCGCCAGCAGCCCTGGACTTCAAGAGACCCAGTACTTC. Residues: CASSPGLQETQYF.